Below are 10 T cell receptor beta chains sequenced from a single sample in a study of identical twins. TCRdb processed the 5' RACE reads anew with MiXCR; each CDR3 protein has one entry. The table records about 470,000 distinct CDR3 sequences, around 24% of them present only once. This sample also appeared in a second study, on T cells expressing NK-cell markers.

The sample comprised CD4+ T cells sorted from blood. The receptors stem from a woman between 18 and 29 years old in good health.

As DNA, the CDR3 is TGTGCCAGCACTCAGTACCGGAGTGAGCAGTTCTTC. Its translation is CASTQYRSEQFF. V and J are TRBV12-3 or TRBV12-4 and TRBJ2-1; no definite D call. This CDR3 is built from 12 residues. Trimming took off 7 bases at V and 9 bases at J, with 13 bases between the two ends.

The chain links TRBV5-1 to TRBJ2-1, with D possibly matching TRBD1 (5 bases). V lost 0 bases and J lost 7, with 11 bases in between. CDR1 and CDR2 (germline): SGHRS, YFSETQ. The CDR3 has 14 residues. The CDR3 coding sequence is TGCGCCAGCAGCTTGGGCGCAGGGCTTAATGAGCAGTTCTTC. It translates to CASSLGAGLNEQFF.

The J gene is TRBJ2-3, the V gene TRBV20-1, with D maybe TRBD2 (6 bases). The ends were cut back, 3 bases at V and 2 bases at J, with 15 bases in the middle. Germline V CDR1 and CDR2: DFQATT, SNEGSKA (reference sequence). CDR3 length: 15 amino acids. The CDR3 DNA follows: TGCAGTGCTAGTCCCTGGGGCGGGAACACAGATACGCAGTATTTT. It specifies CSASPWGGNTDTQYF.

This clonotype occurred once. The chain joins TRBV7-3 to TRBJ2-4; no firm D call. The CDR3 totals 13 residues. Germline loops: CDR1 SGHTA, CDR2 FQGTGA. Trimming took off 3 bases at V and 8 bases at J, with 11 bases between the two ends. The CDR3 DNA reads TGTGCCAGCAGCTTCGACCGGCTCGACATTCAGTACTTC. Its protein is CASSFDRLDIQYF.

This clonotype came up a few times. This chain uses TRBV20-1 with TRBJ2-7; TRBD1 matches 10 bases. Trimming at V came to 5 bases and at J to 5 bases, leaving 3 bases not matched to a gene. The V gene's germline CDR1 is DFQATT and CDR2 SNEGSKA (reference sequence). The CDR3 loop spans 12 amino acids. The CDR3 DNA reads TGCAGTGCTTGGGACAGGGGACACGAGCAGTACTTC. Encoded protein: CSAWDRGHEQYF.

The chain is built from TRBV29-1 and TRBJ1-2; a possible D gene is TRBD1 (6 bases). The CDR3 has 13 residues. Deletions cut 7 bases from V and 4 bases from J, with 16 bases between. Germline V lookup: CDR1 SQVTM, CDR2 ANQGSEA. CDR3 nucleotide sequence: TGCAGCGCGAAGGGGGGGGCAGCCTATGGCTACACCTTC. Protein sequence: CSAKGGAAYGYTF.

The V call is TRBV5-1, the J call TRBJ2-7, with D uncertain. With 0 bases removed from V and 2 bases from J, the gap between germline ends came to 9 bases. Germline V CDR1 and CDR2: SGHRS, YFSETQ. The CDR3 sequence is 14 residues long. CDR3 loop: CASSLGQVTYEQYF. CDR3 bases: TGCGCCAGCAGCTTGGGGCAGGTGACCTACGAGCAGTACTTC.

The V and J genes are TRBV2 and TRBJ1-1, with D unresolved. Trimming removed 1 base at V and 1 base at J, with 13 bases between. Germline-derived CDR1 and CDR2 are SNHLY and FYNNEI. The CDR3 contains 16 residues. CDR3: CASSEEAGGKNTEAFF. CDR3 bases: TGTGCCAGCAGTGAAGAGGCTGGCGGAAAGAACACTGAAGCTTTCTTT.

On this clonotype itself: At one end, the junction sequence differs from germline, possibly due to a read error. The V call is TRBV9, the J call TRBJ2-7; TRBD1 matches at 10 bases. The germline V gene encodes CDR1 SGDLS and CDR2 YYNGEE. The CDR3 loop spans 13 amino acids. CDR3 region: CASSARDGTGANF. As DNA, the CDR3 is TGTGCCAGCAGCGCCAGGGATGGGACAGGGGCGAACTTC.

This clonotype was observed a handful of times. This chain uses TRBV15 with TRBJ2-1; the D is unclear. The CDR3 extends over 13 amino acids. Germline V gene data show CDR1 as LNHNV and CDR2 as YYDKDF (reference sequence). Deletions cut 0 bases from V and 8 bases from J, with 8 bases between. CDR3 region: CATSRDLEYEQFF. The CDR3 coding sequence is TGTGCCACCAGCAGAGATCTAGAGTATGAGCAGTTCTTC.